This T cell receptor (beta chain) was retrieved from a study of long-term antiretroviral therapy in people with HIV. Study outcomes and limitations: Controls exceeded HIV repertoires in CDR3 length range.

In this sample, this clone turned up once. Antigen specificity is unknown. Germline loops: CDR1 SGHVS, CDR2 FQNEAQ. The J segment lost 1 base and the V segment lost 4 bases, leaving 2 bases of the junction unmatched. There are 15 residues in the CDR3. Version v3.0 of the immunoSEQ assay ran at survey level. Assay: immunoSEQ multiplex PCR; the TCRdb copy retains only in-frame clones and omits some. The repertoire holds 20,000 to 25,000 clones, with less than 80% as singletons. This receptor was identified in a woman in her thirties or forties with HIV. V usage is TRBV7-8 and J usage is TRBJ2-7; 12 bases fit TRBD2. The material sequenced was unsorted PBMCs, taken 4.1 years after starting antiretroviral therapy. The CDR3 DNA follows: TGTGCCAGCAGCTCTAGCGGGGGGGGGTCCTACGAGCAGTACTTC. Translated, it gives CASSSSGGGSYEQYF.